The present entry profiles one T cell receptor beta chain with its context. Its specific antigen is unknown. The record has no base qualities; no much larger clone is one base away. These data are taken from a study of identical twins (dated by TCRdb to about 2016). For the study in its entirety: The study deep-sequenced TCR alpha and beta repertoires from monozygotic twins, unrelated adults of various ages and cord blood to test whether fetal clonotypes persist. Replicate twin experiments were performed at different times using different library preparation protocols to rule out contamination. Study-wide conclusions, independent of this receptor: Because the same donors could not be followed over many years, the conclusions depended on cross-sectional statistical analysis. A weaker excess of twin sharing was found in beta out-of-frame sequences because the signal-to-noise ratio was lowered by fewer shared sequences. Fewer insertions were carried by abundant cord blood beta clonotypes, a similar but weaker trend appeared in young adult naive repertoires, and no such trend appeared in memory repertoires. Compared with coincidental sharing between unrelated individuals, out-of-frame TCR alpha sequences shared between twins had an excess of sequences with low generation probability. Out-of-frame TCR alpha sharing in monozygotic twins was systematically underestimated by recombination models, whereas sharing between unrelated individuals was in agreement with the recombination models. Invariant T cells such as MAIT and iNKT could partly confound zero-insertion analyses, although diverse VJ usage argued against such confounding for most clonotypes.

The CDR3, cysteine through phenylalanine, is 16 amino acids long. Only CDR3 DNA is held: 48 bases, read in frame from base 1. Taken from the germline V gene, the CDR1 and CDR2 loops are SGHTA and FQGNSA. V is clipped by 2 bases and J by 0 bases, and the sequence between their germline boundaries is 12 bases long. The library was prepared using 5' RACE. Data came from an Illumina HiSeq 2000. Template switching added a universal primer binding site, and the final cDNA carried a unique molecular identifier that allowed TCR cDNA molecules to be counted accurately. Specific primers in the conserved constant-segment region were used to synthesize first-strand cDNA for TCR alpha and beta chains. To control for contamination, each cDNA library was double barcoded with a SMART-Mk sample barcode plus Illumina barcodes. Two successive PCR steps introduced TruSeq adapter sequences along with Illumina sample barcodes. TCR alpha and beta cDNA libraries were sequenced on the Illumina HiSeq platform with custom primers. Per the source publication's procedure: MiGEC was used to process raw reads and extract unique molecular identifiers, and MiXCR was used to find CDR3 positions. Recombination models were inferred per individual with the repgenHMM and IGoR tools using an EM algorithm. Shared clonotype analysis was performed with the tcR package in R, normalizing sharing by the product of cloneset sizes. To study raw recombination free of thymic and clonal selection effects, out-of-frame nonproductive sequences were analyzed. TCRdb trimmed public reads at Q25 via fastp, called clones via MiXCR and kept in-frame beta chains. Merged by CDR3 protein, the rows form single entries marked with the most common genes and DNA. It is TCRdb's table, rather than the study itself, that gives the V and J calls and clone size. This sample holds some 320,000 distinct CDR3 sequences; about 12% were observed only once. Of the sample, roughly 7% falls within the top ten clones.

All donors were healthy Caucasians. The twin cohort comprised three pairs of female monozygotic twins, all aged about 18 to 29 years. Positive isolation kits from Invitrogen were used to isolate CD4+ and CD8+ T cell populations. These data were also reused for a study on yellow fever vaccine responses in identical twins. Per that second paper: The T cell response to vaccination in identical twins was reported by the authors to appear partly convergent and partly personalized. In identical twins, the study followed T cell clones that responded to the vaccine with precision.

The chain was built from TRBV7-2 and TRBJ2-3; no D segment can be confidently identified. Sequencing used CD8+ T cells sorted from blood. This receptor was obtained from a young woman in good health. The CDR3 here reads CASSLLSASSTDTQYF. The nucleotide sequence reads as follows: TGTGCCAGCAGCTTATTGTCTGCGTCTAGCACAGATACGCAGTATTTT.